The 25 T cell receptor beta chains in this list originate from one sample, sequenced in a study of spatial heterogeneity in lung cancer. Study findings and constraints: The study found that expanded intratumoral alpha and beta TCR counts tracked tumor mutation counts.

TCRdb independently ran MiXCR on the 5' RACE reads; one entry per CDR3 protein. The sample carries roughly 2,000 distinct CDR3 sequences, over 20% recorded once. Their specific antigens are unknown. The time point was: sample taken at primary tumor resection. The sequencing used lung tumor tissue, collected at surgery. These receptors were collected from a male donor with early-stage non-small cell lung cancer.

Comment on this clonotype: Since it is a stray read in a library aimed at alpha chains, this beta chain has a size that is not meaningful. The rearrangement joins TRBV6-1 to TRBJ2-5, with D perhaps assigned TRBD1 or TRBD2 (5 bases each). The CDR3 is 16 amino acids. V was pared by 3 bases and J by 5 bases, with 19 bases between. Germline V lookup: CDR1 MNHNS, CDR2 SASEGT. CDR3 in amino acids: CASSEGTARFGETQYF. CDR3 coding DNA: TGTGCCAGCAGTGAGGGGACGGCTCGGTTCGGGGAGACCCAGTACTTC.

As regards this clonotype: This beta chain is off target for a library built for alpha chains, so its abundance means little. The genes are TRBV6-1 and TRBJ2-7; 8 positions agree with TRBD1. Trimming at V came to 8 bases and at J to 6 bases, leaving 6 bases not matched to a gene. Germline V CDR1 and CDR2: MNHNS, SASEGT. The CDR3 totals 12 residues. Here the CDR3 DNA reads TGTGCCAGCGAAAGGACAGGGACCGAGCAGTACTTC. It codes for CASERTGTEQYF.

As for this clonotype: Little can be read into the size of this beta chain, an off-target read in a library designed for alpha chains. This chain joins TRBV20-1 and TRBJ1-2; TRBD1 is a possible D gene (6 bases). This CDR3 has 14 amino acids. Looked up from germline, CDR1 is DFQATT and CDR2 is SNEGSKA (reference sequence). The V end lost 5 bases, the J end lost 2 bases, and 15 bases lay between the germline ends. CDR3: CSAVGGAVNYGYTF. The CDR3 DNA sequence: TGCAGTGCTGTTGGGGGGGCTGTGAACTATGGCTACACCTTC.

This clonotype is deemed medium-sized. The library was built for alpha chains, so this beta chain is an off-target read and its size means little. This chain links TRBV12-3 or TRBV12-4 with TRBJ2-5, with 9 bases matching TRBD2. There are 14 residues in the CDR3. The J segment lost 4 bases and the V segment lost 3 bases, leaving 3 bases of the junction unmatched. CDR3 amino acids: CASSLAGGAETQYF. In nucleotides, the CDR3 is TGTGCCAGCAGTTTGGCGGGAGGGGCAGAGACCCAGTACTTC.

This clonotype came up a few times. This beta chain is an off-target read within a library intended for alpha chains, so its frequency means little. V usage is TRBV7-2 and J usage is TRBJ2-5, with TRBD2 identical over 8 bases. The V and J ends lost 2 bases and 7 bases, in that order; junction bases with no gene match: 6. The CDR3 contains 14 residues. The germline CDR1 and CDR2 sequences are SGHTA and FQGNSA. The CDR3 sequence is CASSLSGGPGTQYF. The CDR3 DNA follows: TGTGCCAGCAGCTTATCGGGGGGGCCAGGGACCCAGTACTTC.

A word on this clonotype: This beta chain slipped into a library made for alpha chains as a stray read, so its size is not meaningful. This rearrangement joins TRBV11-2 to TRBJ2-1, with D perhaps matching TRBD1 (5 bases). CDR1 and CDR2 from the germline V gene are SGHAT and FQNNGV. CDR3 size: 14 residues. V was shortened by 5 bases and J by 5 bases, with 13 bases between the two germline ends. CDR3 sequence reads: CASSQDPRDNEQFF. The CDR3 DNA reads TGTGCCAGCAGCCAGGACCCCAGGGACAATGAGCAGTTCTTC.

On this clonotype: A library made for alpha chains picked up this beta chain off target, so its size means little. The chain uses TRBV5-1 and TRBJ2-5, with unresolved D. Germline lookup yields CDR1 SGHRS and CDR2 YFSETQ. The CDR3 consists of 13 residues. V gave up 7 bases and J gave up 3 bases, with 13 bases separating them. The CDR3 is CASGLEWEETQYF. CDR3 in DNA: TGCGCCAGCGGGTTAGAGTGGGAAGAGACCCAGTACTTC. The complete variable domain, with remaining parts taken from reference TRBV5-1 and TRBJ2-5, reads KAGVTQTPRYLIKTRGQQVTLSCSPISGHRSVSWYQQTPGQGLQFLFEYFSETQRNKGNFPGRFSGRQFSNSRSEMNVSTLELGDSALYLCASGLEWEETQYFGPGTRLLVL.

In regard to this clonotype: Because the library targeted alpha chains, this beta chain is an off-target read whose size means little. The V and J genes are TRBV29-1 and TRBJ2-7; D remains ambiguous. Trimming removed 8 bases from V and 0 bases from J, with 14 bases in between. Germline V gene lookup returns CDR1 SQVTM and CDR2 ANQGSEA. The length of the CDR3 is 13 residues. CDR3 sequence (DNA): TGCAGCTGCGAGGTAGGGAACTCCTACGAGCAGTACTTC. It codes for CSCEVGNSYEQYF.

This clonotype was detected a few times. Within a library made for alpha chains, this beta chain is off target, and its count is uninformative. The chain links TRBV30 to TRBJ1-1, with D hard to call. The CDR3 spans 13 residues. The germline V and J ends were trimmed by 1 base and 8 bases, with 14 bases remaining between them. CDR1 is GTSNPN and CDR2 is SVGIG in the germline V gene (reference sequence). The DNA of the CDR3 is TGTGCCTGGAGTGACCTCCTCCCGGGGGAAGCTTTCTTT. Residues: CAWSDLLPGEAFF.

Judged by abundance, this clonotype is large. Since the library was made to target alpha chains, this beta chain is a stray read and its abundance is not meaningful. This chain uses TRBV7-2 with TRBJ2-3; 12 positions agree with TRBD2. The germline V gene has CDR1 SGHTA and CDR2 FQGNSA. With 4 bases clipped from V and 10 bases from J, the junction kept 6 bases outside the gene matches. This CDR3 is built from 14 residues. Here the CDR3 reads CASSSTSGRWAQYF. CDR3 nucleotide sequence: TGTGCCAGCAGCTCCACTAGCGGGAGGTGGGCGCAGTATTTT. Based on the CDR3 plus reference TRBV7-2 and TRBJ2-3, the full variable domain is GAGVSQSPSNKVTEKGKDVELRCDPISGHTALYWYRQSLGQGLEFLIYFQGNSAPDKSGLPSDRFSAERTGGSVSTLTIQRTQQEDSAVYLCASSSTSGRWAQYFGPGTRLTVL.

This clonotype was seen a few times. The library was built for alpha chains, so this beta chain is an off-target read and its size means little. This chain joins TRBV19 and TRBJ2-5, with 7 bases lining up with TRBD2. The CDR3 loop spans 14 amino acids. The ends lost 9 bases at V and 4 bases at J; junction bases unmatched: 11. CDR1 and CDR2 (germline): LNHDA, SQIVND (reference sequence). CDR3 sequence: CASRAGAKGETQYF. The CDR3 nucleotides read TGTGCCAGCAGGGCGGGAGCCAAAGGAGAGACCCAGTACTTC.

Turning to this clonotype: This beta chain turned up in a library designed for alpha chains; as an off-target read, its abundance says little. Written as DNA, the CDR3 is TGCAGTGCTAAGGGACCGCTGGAGTATTTT. It encodes CSAKGPLEYF. The chain links TRBV20-1 to TRBJ2-3, with D perhaps being TRBD1 or TRBD2 (5 bases each). Trimming cost V 4 bases and J 13 bases, with 12 bases left between them. Germline CDR1 is DFQATT and CDR2 is SNEGSKA (reference sequence). This CDR3 spans 10 amino acids.

On this clonotype itself: This beta chain came through as a stray read in a library set up for alpha chains, and its size says little. The chain is built from TRBV3-1 and TRBJ2-2, with no clear D. The CDR3 length is 13 residues. CDR1 is LGHDT, CDR2 YNNKEL, per germline (reference sequence). V was clipped by 0 bases and J by 3 bases, with 2 bases between them. The CDR3, as DNA: TGTGCCAGCAGCCAAGATGACACCGGGGAGCTGTTTTTT. Its protein is CASSQDDTGELFF.

Worth noting for this clonotype: Because this beta chain is a stray read in a library intended to capture alpha chains, its abundance should not be given much weight. V is TRBV6-2 or TRBV6-3 and J is TRBJ2-2; unclear D gene. The CDR3 is 13 residues long. The ends were cut back, 8 bases at V and 3 bases at J, with 10 bases in the middle. The germline gives CDR1 MNHEY, CDR2 SVGEGT. In DNA, the CDR3 is TGTGCCAGCGGCAGACTGGACACCGGGGAGCTGTTTTTT. It yields the protein CASGRLDTGELFF.

This clonotype counts as medium-sized. A library prepared for alpha chains yielded this beta chain as an off-target read; its size is of little meaning. V usage is TRBV12-3 or TRBV12-4 and J usage is TRBJ2-1, with TRBD1 identical over 10 bases. The J segment lost 7 bases and the V segment lost 5 bases, leaving 5 bases of the junction unmatched. The CDR3 has 14 residues. CDR3 DNA: TGTGCCAGCAGTCACCGGGACAGGGGAAATGAGCAGTTCTTC. Its translation: CASSHRDRGNEQFF.

Judged by abundance, this clonotype is large. Because this beta chain is a stray read in a library intended to capture alpha chains, its abundance should not be given much weight. The chain uses TRBV29-1 and TRBJ2-2; D unresolved. Trimming pared 1 base from V and 6 bases from J, leaving 9 bases between. Germline loops: CDR1 SQVTM, CDR2 ANQGSEA. The CDR3 totals 13 residues. CDR3 amino acids: CSVEVQVPGELFF. CDR3 DNA sequence: TGCAGCGTTGAAGTGCAGGTCCCCGGGGAGCTGTTTTTT.

This clonotype has a handful of counts. This sequence may be a read error, since a much larger clone differs from it by one base. Since the library was made to target alpha chains, this beta chain is a stray read and its abundance is not meaningful. This rearrangement joins TRBV27 to TRBJ2-7; 8 bases align to TRBD2. The CDR3 is made up of 15 amino acids. Germline CDR1 and CDR2: MNHEY and SMNVEV (reference sequence). CDR3 residues: CASRLFPGLVAEQHF. Written as DNA, the CDR3 is TGTGCCAGCAGGCTTTTTCCGGGACTAGTTGCCGAGCAGCACTTC.

This clonotype is categorized as large. The library was built for alpha chains, so this beta chain is an off-target read and its size means little. This chain links TRBV10-3 with TRBJ2-3; no clear D. Germline values: CDR1 ENHRY, CDR2 SYGVKD. The CDR3 length is 14 residues. V lost 10 bases and J 2 bases, leaving 16 bases between the germline ends. The CDR3 region has the DNA TGTGCCACCCGTGACGGCCAAGACACAGATACGCAGTATTTT. Translation gives CATRDGQDTDTQYF.

This clonotype has only one observation. This beta chain represents an off-target read in a library built for alpha chains; its size is of limited meaning. The chain uses TRBV2 and TRBJ2-5; the D is unclear. Trimming left V 8 bases short and J 3 bases short, with 13 bases between. The germline gives CDR1 SNHLY, CDR2 FYNNEI. There are 13 residues in the CDR3. CDR3 bases: TGTGCCAGCCTGGGAATTGGGGAAGAGACCCAGTACTTC. Translated: CASLGIGEETQYF. Full variable domain (missing parts from reference TRBV2 and TRBJ2-5): EPEVTQTPSHQVTQMGQEVILRCVPISNHLYFYWYRQILGQKVEFLVSFYNNEISEKSEIFDDQFSVERPDGSNFTLKIRSTKLEDSAMYFCASLGIGEETQYFGPGTRLLVL.

Of note for this clonotype: Within a library made for alpha chains, this beta chain is off target, and its count is uninformative. The chain carries TRBV7-7 and TRBJ2-3; 8 bases align to TRBD2. Germline trimming cut 2 bases from V and 4 bases from J; bases unmatched to any gene: 5. Germline-derived CDR1 and CDR2 are SSHAT and FNYEAQ (reference sequence). This CDR3 spans 15 amino acids. The CDR3 nucleotides are TGTGCCAGCAGCTTAAGACGGGGGGGTGCAGATACGCAGTATTTT. Translated, it gives CASSLRRGGADTQYF.

To note about this clonotype: For a library built for alpha chains, this beta chain is a stray read; little rests on its size. The chain recombines TRBV18 with TRBJ2-7; 12 nucleotides line up with TRBD1. The CDR3 is made up of 14 amino acids. Trimming took 2 bases from V and 6 from J; bases not matched to a gene: 2. Germline loops: CDR1 KGHSH, CDR2 LQKENI. The CDR3 DNA sequence: TGTGCCAGCTCACCAGGGACAGGGGGCCTCGAGCAGTACTTC. Translated, it gives CASSPGTGGLEQYF.

In regard to this clonotype: A library prepared for alpha chains yielded this beta chain as an off-target read; its size is of little meaning. The V and J genes are TRBV29-1 and TRBJ2-5; a possible D gene is TRBD1 (5 bases). This CDR3 contains 12 residues. Germline loops: CDR1 SQVTM, CDR2 ANQGSEA. Trimming removed 8 bases from V and 1 base from J, with 11 bases in between. CDR3 bases: TGCAGCTCCTGGCAGGGCCAAGAGACCCAGTACTTC. This translates into CSSWQGQETQYF.

On this clonotype: The library was designed around alpha chains, so this beta chain is a stray read whose abundance carries little weight. The chain employs TRBV2 and TRBJ2-1, with 7 bases aligning to TRBD2. V was pared by 6 bases and J by 9 bases, with 11 bases of the junction left unmatched. The germline V gene encodes CDR1 SNHLY and CDR2 FYNNEI. The CDR3 extends over 14 amino acids. The CDR3 loop reads CASRRTSGGGEQFF. CDR3 nucleotide sequence: TGTGCCAGCAGGAGGACTAGTGGGGGGGGTGAGCAGTTCTTC.

This clonotype was seen more than once but under ten times. This beta chain turned up in a library designed for alpha chains; as an off-target read, its abundance says little. The V gene is TRBV20-1, the J gene TRBJ2-1, with TRBD1 matching 8 bases. The germline CDR1 and CDR2 sequences are DFQATT and SNEGSKA (reference sequence). V was pared by 6 bases and J by 2 bases, with 6 bases of the junction left unmatched. The CDR3 is made up of 14 amino acids. The CDR3: CSAPGQGPYNEQFF. The CDR3 DNA sequence: TGCAGTGCCCCCGGACAGGGCCCCTACAATGAGCAGTTCTTC.

With regard to this clonotype: The library was designed around alpha chains, so this beta chain is a stray read whose abundance carries little weight. V usage is TRBV7-3 and J usage is TRBJ2-5; D is undetermined. The CDR3 length is 13 residues. Trimming stripped 5 bases from V and 5 bases from J, with 12 bases between. In germline, CDR1 is SGHTA, CDR2 FQGTGA. The CDR3 protein is CASSPARSETQYF. The CDR3 DNA follows: TGTGCCAGCAGCCCGGCCCGTAGTGAGACCCAGTACTTC. The variable domain in full, completed from reference TRBV7-3 and TRBJ2-5, reads GAGVSQTPSNKVTEKGKYVELRCDPISGHTALYWYRQSLGQGPEFLIYFQGTGAADDSGLPNDRFFAVRPEGSVSTLKIQRTERGDSAVYLCASSPARSETQYFGPGTRLLVL.